This section outlines one T cell receptor (beta chain) sequence together with its context. Its antigen specificity is not known. No base-level quality is on record; no much larger clone is a single base apart. This sample stems from a study of blood T cell repertoires in COVID-19 (dated by TCRdb to the early 2020s). The study in broad terms: Samples covering the acute and convalescent phases of COVID-19 were provided by collaborators in the United States, Italy and Spain. The material from the prospective study consisted of cDNA or gDNA derived from T cells, B-cell-depleted T cells, or PBMCs. Subjects who had been exposed to COVID-19, were actively infected with it, or had recovered from it provided the deeply sampled blood TCRbeta repertoires that made up the dataset. The samples were drawn from two sources: the first 160 participants of the ongoing ImmuneRACE study, and over 1,000 subjects contributed by 6 global collaborators. The repertoires were made available in a free public database intended to serve as a resource for research on the immune response to SARS-CoV-2. Sample metadata almost always included a de-identified subject ID, COVID-19 status, age in years and sex. HLA class I and class II types, where available, came from metadata supplied by the sample provider rather than from assay-based typing. What the research found in general, with its limitations: The quantity of clinical and demographic metadata differed by source and by participant and was supplied without curation.

In the prospective study, participants were about 18 to 100 years old, resided in 20 to 30 geographic areas of the United States, and were enrolled through a virtual design. Cohort assignment in the prospective study relied on participant-reported clinical history from a screening survey and a study questionnaire. Recovered participants in ImmuneRACE Cohort 3 were defined as having two consecutive negative NP/OP PCR tests, clearance from a healthcare professional, or resolution of symptoms. In the prospective study, mobile phlebotomists collected whole blood, serum and a nasopharyngeal or oropharyngeal swab from each participant. Additional blood draws and questionnaires over an approximately two-month period could optionally be provided by prospective study participants. Prospective study blood samples were shipped either frozen or at room temperature before DNA extraction. The immunoSEQ Assay, a bias-controlled multiplex PCR, was used to amplify TCRbeta CDR3 regions from genomic DNA. In the original analysis: The number of nucleated cells in each sample was estimated from the amplification of reference gene primers within the assay. To quantify the absolute abundance of each unique TCRbeta CDR3 rearrangement, sequence reads were collapsed and filtered. Productive Simpson clonality was computed per sample as the square root of Simpson's diversity index over productive rearrangements. The source is immuneACCESS, and TCRdb retained only in-frame sequences with V and J called. Part of the clones is not carried over; for the studies checked, unresolved V genes explain less than half of this, and the remainder is unexplained. The D gene and trimming were derived from the DNA, and the V and J assignments and clone size from that table. The sample contains roughly 200,000 clones, around 85% of them found a single time. The ten largest make up 6.2% of the sample.

From the germline V gene, CDR1 is MGHRA and CDR2 is YSYEKL. After removal of 1 base from V and 5 bases from J, the junction retains 7 bases not matched to a gene. Including cysteine and phenylalanine, the CDR3 has 16 amino acids. Just CDR3 DNA is preserved here, 48 bases in frame from base 1. Sequenced material: PBMCs or T cells enriched from blood (not recorded which). The chain employs TRBV4-1 and TRBJ1-5; 8 bases in the junction line up with TRBD1. The clonotype originates from a man aged 40-49 years who had recovered from COVID-19. The CDR3 reads as follows: CASSQVPGTGYQPQHF. The DNA sequence follows: TGCGCCAGCAGCCAAGTCCCCGGGACAGGATATCAGCCCCAGCATTTT.